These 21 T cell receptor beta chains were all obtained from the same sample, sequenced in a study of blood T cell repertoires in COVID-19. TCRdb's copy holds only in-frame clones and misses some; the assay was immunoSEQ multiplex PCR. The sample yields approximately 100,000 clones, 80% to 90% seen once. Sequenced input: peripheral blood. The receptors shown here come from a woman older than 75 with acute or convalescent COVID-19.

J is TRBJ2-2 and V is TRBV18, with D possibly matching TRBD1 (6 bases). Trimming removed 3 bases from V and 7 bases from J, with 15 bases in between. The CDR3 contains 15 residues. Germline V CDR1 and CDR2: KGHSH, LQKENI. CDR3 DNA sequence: TGTGCCAGCTCACCGTTGGACAGCTGGGGCGGGGAGCTGTTTTTT. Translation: CASSPLDSWGGELFF.

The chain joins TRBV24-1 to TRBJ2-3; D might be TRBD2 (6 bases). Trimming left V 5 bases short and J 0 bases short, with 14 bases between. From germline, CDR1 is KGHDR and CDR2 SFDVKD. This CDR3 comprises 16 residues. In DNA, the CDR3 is TGTGCCACCAGTGGCGTCCGGGACTCTAGCACAGATACGCAGTATTTT. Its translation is CATSGVRDSSTDTQYF.

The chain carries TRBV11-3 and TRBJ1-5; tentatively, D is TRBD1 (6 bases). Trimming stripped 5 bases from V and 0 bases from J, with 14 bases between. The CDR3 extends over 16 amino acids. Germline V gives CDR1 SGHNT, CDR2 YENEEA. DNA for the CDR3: TGTGCCAGCAGCGAATACAGGGTAAATAGCAATCAGCCCCAGCATTTT. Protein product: CASSEYRVNSNQPQHF.

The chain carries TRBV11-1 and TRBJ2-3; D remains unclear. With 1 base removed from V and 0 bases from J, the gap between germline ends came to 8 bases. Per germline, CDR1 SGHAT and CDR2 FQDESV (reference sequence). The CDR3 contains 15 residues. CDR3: CASSLGQHSTDTQYF. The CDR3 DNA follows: TGTGCCAGCAGCTTAGGGCAACACAGCACAGATACGCAGTATTTT.

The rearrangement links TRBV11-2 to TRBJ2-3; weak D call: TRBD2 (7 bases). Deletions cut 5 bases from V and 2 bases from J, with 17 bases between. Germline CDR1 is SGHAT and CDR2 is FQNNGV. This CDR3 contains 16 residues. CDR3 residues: CASSPSMAGATDTQYF. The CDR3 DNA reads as TGTGCCAGCAGCCCCTCCATGGCGGGGGCCACAGATACGCAGTATTTT. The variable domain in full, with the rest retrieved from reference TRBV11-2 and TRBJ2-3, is EAGVAQSPRYKIIEKRQSVAFWCNPISGHATLYWYQQILGQGPKLLIQFQNNGVVDDSQLPKDRFSAERLKGVDSTLKIQPAKLEDSAVYLCASSPSMAGATDTQYFGPGTRLTVL.

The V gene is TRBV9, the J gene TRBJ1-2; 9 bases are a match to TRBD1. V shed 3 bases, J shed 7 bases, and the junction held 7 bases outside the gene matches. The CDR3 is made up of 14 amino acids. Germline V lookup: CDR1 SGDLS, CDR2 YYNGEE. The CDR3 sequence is CASSADRGGVGYTF. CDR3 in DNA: TGTGCCAGCAGCGCGGACAGGGGTGGGGTTGGCTACACCTTC.

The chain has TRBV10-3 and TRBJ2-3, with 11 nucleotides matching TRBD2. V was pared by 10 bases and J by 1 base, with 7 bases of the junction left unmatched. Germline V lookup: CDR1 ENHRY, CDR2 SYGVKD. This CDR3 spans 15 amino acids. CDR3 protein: CATVSGGVGTDTQYF. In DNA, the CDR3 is TGTGCCACCGTTAGCGGGGGGGTTGGCACAGATACGCAGTATTTT.

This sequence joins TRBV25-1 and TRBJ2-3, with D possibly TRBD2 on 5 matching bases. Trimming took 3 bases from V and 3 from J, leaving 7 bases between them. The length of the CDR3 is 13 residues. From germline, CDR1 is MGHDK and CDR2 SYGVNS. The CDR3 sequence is CASSEAGTDTQYF. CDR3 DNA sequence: TGTGCCAGCAGTGAGGCGGGTACAGATACGCAGTATTTT.

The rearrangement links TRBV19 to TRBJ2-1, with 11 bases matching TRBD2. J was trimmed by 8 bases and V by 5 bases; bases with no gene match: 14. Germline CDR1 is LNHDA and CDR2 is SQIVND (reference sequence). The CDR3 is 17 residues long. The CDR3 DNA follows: TGTGCCAGTAGTTTACGGGGTAGCGGGGGGGCGTCTCATGAGCAGTTCTTC. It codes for CASSLRGSGGASHEQFF.

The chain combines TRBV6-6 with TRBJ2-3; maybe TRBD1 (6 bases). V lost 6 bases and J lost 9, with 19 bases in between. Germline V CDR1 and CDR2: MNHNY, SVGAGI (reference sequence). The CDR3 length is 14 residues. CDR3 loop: CASRGTLGFPTQYF. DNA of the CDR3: TGTGCCAGCAGAGGGACATTAGGCTTCCCGACGCAGTATTTT.

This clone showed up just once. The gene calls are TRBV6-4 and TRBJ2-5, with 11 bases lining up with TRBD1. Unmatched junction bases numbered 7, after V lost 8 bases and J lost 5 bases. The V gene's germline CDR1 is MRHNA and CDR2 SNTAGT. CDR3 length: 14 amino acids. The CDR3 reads CASAGQGARETQYF. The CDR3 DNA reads TGTGCCAGCGCCGGACAGGGGGCTAGGGAGACCCAGTACTTC.

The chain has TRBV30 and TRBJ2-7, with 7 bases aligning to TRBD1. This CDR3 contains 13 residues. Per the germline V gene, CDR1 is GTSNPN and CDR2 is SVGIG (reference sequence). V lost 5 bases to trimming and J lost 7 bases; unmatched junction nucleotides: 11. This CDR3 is CAWGEQGPGEQYF. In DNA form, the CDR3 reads TGTGCCTGGGGGGAACAGGGGCCCGGGGAGCAGTACTTC.

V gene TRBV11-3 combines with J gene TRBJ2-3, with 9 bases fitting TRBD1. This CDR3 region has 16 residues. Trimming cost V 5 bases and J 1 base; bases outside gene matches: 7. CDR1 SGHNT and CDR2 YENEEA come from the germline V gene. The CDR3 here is CASSPSQGAGTDTQYF. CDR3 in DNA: TGTGCCAGCAGCCCCTCACAGGGGGCCGGCACAGATACGCAGTATTTT.

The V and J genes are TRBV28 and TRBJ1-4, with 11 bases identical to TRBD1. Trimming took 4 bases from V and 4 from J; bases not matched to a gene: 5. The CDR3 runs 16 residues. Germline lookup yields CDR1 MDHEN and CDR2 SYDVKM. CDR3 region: CASSWGTGGNNEKLFF. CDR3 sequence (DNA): TGTGCCAGCAGTTGGGGGACAGGGGGAAATAATGAAAAACTGTTTTTT.

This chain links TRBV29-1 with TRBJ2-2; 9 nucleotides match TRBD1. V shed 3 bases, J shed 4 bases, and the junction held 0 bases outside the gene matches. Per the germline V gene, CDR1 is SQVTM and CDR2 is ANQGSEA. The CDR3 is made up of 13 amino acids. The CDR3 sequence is CSVETGGTGELFF. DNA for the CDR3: TGCAGCGTTGAGACAGGGGGCACCGGGGAGCTGTTTTTT.

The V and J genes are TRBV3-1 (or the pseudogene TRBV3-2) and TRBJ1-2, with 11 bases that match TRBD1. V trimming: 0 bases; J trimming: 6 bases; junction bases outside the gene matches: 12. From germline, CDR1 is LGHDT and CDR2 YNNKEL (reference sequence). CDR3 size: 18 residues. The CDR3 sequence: CASSQEGWYPGQGDGYTF. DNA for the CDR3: TGTGCCAGCAGCCAAGAAGGGTGGTACCCGGGACAGGGGGATGGCTACACCTTC.

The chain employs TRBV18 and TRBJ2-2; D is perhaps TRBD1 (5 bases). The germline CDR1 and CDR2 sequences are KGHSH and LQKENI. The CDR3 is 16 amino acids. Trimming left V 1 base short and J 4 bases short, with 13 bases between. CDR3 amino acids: CASSPQKGSGTGELFF. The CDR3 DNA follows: TGTGCCAGCTCACCACAGAAGGGGTCGGGCACCGGGGAGCTGTTTTTT.

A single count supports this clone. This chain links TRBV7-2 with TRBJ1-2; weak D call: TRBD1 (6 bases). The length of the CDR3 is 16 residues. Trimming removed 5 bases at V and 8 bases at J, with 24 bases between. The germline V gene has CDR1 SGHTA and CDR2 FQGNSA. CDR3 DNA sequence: TGTGCCAGCAGCGTAGGCCCCCTACAGGGTATTGGGGGCTACACCTTC. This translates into CASSVGPLQGIGGYTF.

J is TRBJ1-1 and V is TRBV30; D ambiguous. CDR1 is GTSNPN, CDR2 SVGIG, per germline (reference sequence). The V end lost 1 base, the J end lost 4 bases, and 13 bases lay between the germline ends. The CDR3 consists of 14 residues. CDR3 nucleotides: TGTGCCTGGAGTGCAGACTCCCTGGGCACTGAAGCTTTCTTT. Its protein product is CAWSADSLGTEAFF.

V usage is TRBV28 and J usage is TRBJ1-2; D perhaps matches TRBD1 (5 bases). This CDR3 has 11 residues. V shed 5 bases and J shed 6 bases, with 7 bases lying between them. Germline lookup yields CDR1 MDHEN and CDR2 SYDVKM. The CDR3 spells CASSSRDGYTF. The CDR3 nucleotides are TGTGCCAGCAGTAGCAGGGATGGCTACACCTTC.

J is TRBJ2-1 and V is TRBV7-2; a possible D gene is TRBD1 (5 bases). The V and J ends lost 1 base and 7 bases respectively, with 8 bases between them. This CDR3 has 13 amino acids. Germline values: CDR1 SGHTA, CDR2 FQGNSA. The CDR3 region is CASSLVRENEQFF. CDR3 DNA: TGTGCCAGCAGCTTAGTCAGGGAAAATGAGCAGTTCTTC.